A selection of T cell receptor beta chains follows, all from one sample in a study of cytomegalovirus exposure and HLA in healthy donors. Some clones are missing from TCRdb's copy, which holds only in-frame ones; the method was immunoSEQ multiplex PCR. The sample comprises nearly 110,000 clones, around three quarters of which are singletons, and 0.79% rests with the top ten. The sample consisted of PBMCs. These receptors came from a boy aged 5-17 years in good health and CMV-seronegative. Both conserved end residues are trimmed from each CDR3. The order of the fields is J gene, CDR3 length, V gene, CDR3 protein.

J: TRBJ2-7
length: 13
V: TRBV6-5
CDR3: ASSYSRGSSYEQY

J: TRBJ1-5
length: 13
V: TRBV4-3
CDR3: ASSQGTGSNQPQH

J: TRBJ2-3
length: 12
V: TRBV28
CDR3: ASSSRLATDTQY

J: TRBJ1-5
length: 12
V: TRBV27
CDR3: ASSDLRGRQPQH

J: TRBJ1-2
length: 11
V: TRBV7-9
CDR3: ASSSGQGYGYT

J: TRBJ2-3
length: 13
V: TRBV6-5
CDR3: ASSYVAGETDTQY

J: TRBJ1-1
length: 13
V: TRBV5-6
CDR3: ASSGVRIMNTEAF

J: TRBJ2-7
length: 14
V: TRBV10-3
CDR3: AIRRPGTSGSYEQY

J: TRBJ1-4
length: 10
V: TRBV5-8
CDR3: ASSKLIEKLF

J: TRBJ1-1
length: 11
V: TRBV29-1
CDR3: SVETRMNTEAF

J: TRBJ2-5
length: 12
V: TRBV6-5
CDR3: ASSYGRVGETQY

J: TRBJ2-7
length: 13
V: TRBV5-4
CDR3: ASSLEVAASYEQY

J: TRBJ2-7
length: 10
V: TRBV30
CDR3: AWSVTAYEQY

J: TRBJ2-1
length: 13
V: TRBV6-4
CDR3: ASSPERASYNEQF

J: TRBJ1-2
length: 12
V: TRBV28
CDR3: ASSSPGRSYGYT

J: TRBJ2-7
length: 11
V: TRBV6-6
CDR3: ASRPAGGSEQY

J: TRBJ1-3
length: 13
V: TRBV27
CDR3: ASSLQGTVGNTIY

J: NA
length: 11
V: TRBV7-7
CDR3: ASSVDRGYEQY

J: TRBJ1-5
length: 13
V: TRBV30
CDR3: AWSRGQGLSQPQH

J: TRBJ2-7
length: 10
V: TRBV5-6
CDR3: ASSSVSGEQY

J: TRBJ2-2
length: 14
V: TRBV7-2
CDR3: ASRESGGRVAGELF

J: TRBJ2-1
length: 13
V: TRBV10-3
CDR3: AISATREGGNEQF

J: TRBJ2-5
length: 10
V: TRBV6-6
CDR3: ASRAGLETQY

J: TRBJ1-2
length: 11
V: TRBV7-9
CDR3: ASSPLGSYGYT

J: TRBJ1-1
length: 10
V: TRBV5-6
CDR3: ASTLLNTEAF

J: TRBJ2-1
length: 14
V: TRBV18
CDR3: ASSSGFQSSYNEQF

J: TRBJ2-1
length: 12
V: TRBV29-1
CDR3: SVEKREGPNEQF

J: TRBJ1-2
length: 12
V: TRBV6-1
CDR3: ASSVPGQNYGYT

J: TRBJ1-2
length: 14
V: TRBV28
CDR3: ASSLPTRAGVDGYT

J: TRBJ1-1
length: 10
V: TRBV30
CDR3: ALPGTHSEAF

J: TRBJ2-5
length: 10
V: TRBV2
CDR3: ASRDNQETQY

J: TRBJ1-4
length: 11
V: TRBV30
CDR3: AWNAGGVEKLF

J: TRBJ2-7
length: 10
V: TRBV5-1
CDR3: ASSPDSYEQY

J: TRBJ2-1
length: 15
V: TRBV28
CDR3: ASSLWQTSGSYNEQF

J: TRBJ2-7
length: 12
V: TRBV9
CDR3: ASSVGAGRNEQY

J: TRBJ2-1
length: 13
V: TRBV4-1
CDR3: ASSRPGSSDNEQF

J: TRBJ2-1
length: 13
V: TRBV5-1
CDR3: ASSFAASSYNEQF

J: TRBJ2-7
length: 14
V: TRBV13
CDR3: ASTEGGTGGFHEQY

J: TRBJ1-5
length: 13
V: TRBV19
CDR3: ASRRVRGSNQPQH

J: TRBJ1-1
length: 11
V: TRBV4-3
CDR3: ASSQARYTEAF

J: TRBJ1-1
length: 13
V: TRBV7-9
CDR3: ASSLDPGRGTEAF

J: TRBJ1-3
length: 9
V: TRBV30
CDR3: AASSGNTIY

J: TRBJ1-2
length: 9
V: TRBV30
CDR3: AWSGGRGYT

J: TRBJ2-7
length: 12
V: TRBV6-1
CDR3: ASSEDRRSGEQY

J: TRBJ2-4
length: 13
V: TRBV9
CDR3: ASSGSGLAKNIQY

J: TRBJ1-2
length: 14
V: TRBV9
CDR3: ASSVGDDRGRDGYT

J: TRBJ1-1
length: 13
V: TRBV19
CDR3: ASSKPGQGNTEAF

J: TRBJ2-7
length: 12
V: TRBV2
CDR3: ASSIAGGSYEQY

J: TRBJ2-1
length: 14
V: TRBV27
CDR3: ASSSSPGVPYNEQF

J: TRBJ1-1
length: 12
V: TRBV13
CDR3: ASSPARSTTEAF

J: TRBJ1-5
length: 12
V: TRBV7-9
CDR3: ASSLATQGLPQH

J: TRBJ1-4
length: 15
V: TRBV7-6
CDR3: ASSLGIDDRAGEKLF

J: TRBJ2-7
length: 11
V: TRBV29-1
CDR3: SVAASGEGEQY